A selection of T cell receptor beta chains follows, all from one sample in a study of memory CD4+ T cells and cytomegalovirus serostatus. TCRdb's table, derived via immunoSEQ multiplex PCR, lists solely in-frame clones and lacks some. The sample carries fewer than 40,000 clones, around 79% recorded once. The sequenced material came from memory CD4+ T cells from blood. The receptors shown here come from an adult in good health and CMV-seronegative. The CDR3 runs from the conserved cysteine through the conserved F or W. A D gene is named only where the DNA matches it firmly. A clone size is listed for some rows: how often the clone was seen (once, few, many), or a class if it is expanded.

j_call: TRBJ2-2; clone_size: few; d_call: -; v_call: TRBV30; cdr3_nt: TGTGCCTGGAGGATCAGGAGCGGTTACACCGGGGAGCTGTTTTTT; cdr3_aa: CAWRIRSGYTGELFF
j_call: TRBJ2-7; clone_size: -; d_call: -; v_call: TRBV27; cdr3_nt: TGTGCCAGCAGTCAGATCGGGGGCTCCTACGAGCAGTACTTC; cdr3_aa: CASSQIGGSYEQYF
j_call: TRBJ2-7; clone_size: -; d_call: -; v_call: TRBV2; cdr3_nt: TGTGCCAGCAGTGAAGAGGGGCGAGTTTACGAGCAGTACTTC; cdr3_aa: CASSEEGRVYEQYF
j_call: TRBJ2-3; clone_size: -; d_call: TRBD1; v_call: TRBV18; cdr3_nt: TGTGCCAGCTCACCCCGACAGGGGGCCACAGATACGCAGTATTTT; cdr3_aa: CASSPRQGATDTQYF
j_call: TRBJ2-6; clone_size: -; d_call: TRBD1; v_call: TRBV7-3; cdr3_nt: TGTGCCAGCAGCTTAGGGACAGGGAAGACTGGGGCCAACGTCCTGACTTTC; cdr3_aa: CASSLGTGKTGANVLTF
j_call: TRBJ1-1; clone_size: -; d_call: -; v_call: TRBV6-1; cdr3_nt: TGTGCCAGCAAGAAGGTCCAGAACACTGAAGCTTTCTTT; cdr3_aa: CASKKVQNTEAFF
j_call: TRBJ2-2; clone_size: -; d_call: -; v_call: TRBV2; cdr3_nt: TGTGCCAGCATTCTGAGGGAAACCGGGGAGCTGTTTTTT; cdr3_aa: CASILRETGELFF
j_call: TRBJ2-5; clone_size: few; d_call: TRBD2; v_call: TRBV7-7; cdr3_nt: TGTGCTAGCAGCTCGGCCGGGACTAGCAAAGAGACCCAGTACTTC; cdr3_aa: CASSSAGTSKETQYF
j_call: TRBJ1-1; clone_size: -; d_call: -; v_call: TRBV7-3; cdr3_nt: TGTGCCAGCAGCTCGGTTGGGGGGACCGAAGCTTTCTTT; cdr3_aa: CASSSVGGTEAFF
j_call: TRBJ1-1; clone_size: once; d_call: TRBD1; v_call: TRBV9; cdr3_nt: TGTGCCAGCAGCGCTGATACGACGGACAGGGAAGCTTTCTTT; cdr3_aa: CASSADTTDREAFF
j_call: TRBJ2-3; clone_size: -; d_call: -; v_call: TRBV6-5; cdr3_nt: TGTGCCAGCAGTTACTCCCGCGGCACAGATACGCAGTATTTT; cdr3_aa: CASSYSRGTDTQYF
j_call: TRBJ2-4; clone_size: -; d_call: TRBD1; v_call: TRBV19; cdr3_nt: TGTGCCAGTAGTCCAAACAGGGGAGCAAACATTCAGTACTTC; cdr3_aa: CASSPNRGANIQYF
j_call: TRBJ1-5; clone_size: once; d_call: -; v_call: TRBV7-9; cdr3_nt: TGTGCCAGCAGCTTAGCGAGGGGACACGGTTCGGATCAGCCCCAGCATTTT; cdr3_aa: CASSLARGHGSDQPQHF
j_call: TRBJ2-1; clone_size: -; d_call: TRBD1; v_call: TRBV7-8; cdr3_nt: TGTGCCAGCAGCTTAGACTGGGGACAGGGTTACAATGAGCAGTTCTTC; cdr3_aa: CASSLDWGQGYNEQFF
j_call: TRBJ1-2; clone_size: -; d_call: -; v_call: TRBV13; cdr3_nt: TGTGCCAGCAGCTTAGCGGTAGGGGATAACTATGGCTACACCTTC; cdr3_aa: CASSLAVGDNYGYTF
j_call: TRBJ1-2; clone_size: -; d_call: -; v_call: TRBV7-2; cdr3_nt: TGTGCCAGCAGCCCCTCCGGGGGCTACACCTTC; cdr3_aa: CASSPSGGYTF
j_call: TRBJ2-1; clone_size: once; d_call: -; v_call: TRBV5-1; cdr3_nt: TGCGCCAGCAGCCCTCAAGCGGGTACCTACAATGAGCAGTTCTTC; cdr3_aa: CASSPQAGTYNEQFF
j_call: TRBJ1-4; clone_size: -; d_call: TRBD1; v_call: TRBV7-2; cdr3_nt: TGTGCCAGCAGCTCCCGACAGGGTGATGAAAAACTGTTTTTT; cdr3_aa: CASSSRQGDEKLFF
j_call: TRBJ1-4; clone_size: -; d_call: TRBD1; v_call: TRBV29-1; cdr3_nt: TGCAGCGTCTTTAATCCGGGACAGGGTAGTGAAAAACTGTTTTTT; cdr3_aa: CSVFNPGQGSEKLFF
j_call: TRBJ1-6; clone_size: few; d_call: -; v_call: TRBV5-5; cdr3_nt: TGTGCCAGCAGCTTTCAGGGAGGTAATTCACCCCTCCACTTT; cdr3_aa: CASSFQGGNSPLHF
j_call: TRBJ2-1; clone_size: few; d_call: -; v_call: TRBV4-1; cdr3_nt: TGCGCCAGCAGCCAAGATCATGGAAAGCAGTTCTTC; cdr3_aa: CASSQDHGKQFF
j_call: TRBJ1-6; clone_size: -; d_call: -; v_call: TRBV25-1; cdr3_nt: TGTGCCAGCAGTGAAGGCCGGGGAACGAATTCACCCCTCCACTTT; cdr3_aa: CASSEGRGTNSPLHF